A single sample gave rise to the 28 T cell receptor beta chains below, sequenced in a study of cytomegalovirus exposure and HLA in healthy donors. It was with 60 Vbeta and 13 Jbeta primers that the PCR ran. Method: immunoSEQ multiplex PCR; TCRdb's copy keeps in-frame clones and lacks some. This table has roughly 100,000 clones, 60% to 85% appearing once. The sequenced material came from PBMCs. These receptors all stem from a male donor in good health and CMV-seropositive.

The rearrangement links TRBV6-5 to TRBJ1-3; D is possibly TRBD1 (6 bases). V was cut by 5 bases and J by 10 bases, with 9 bases left in between. The CDR3 sequence is 11 residues long. Germline lookup yields CDR1 MNHEY and CDR2 SVGAGI. In nucleotides, the CDR3 is TGTGCCAGCAGTACACAGGGAACCATATATTTT. Protein product: CASSTQGTIYF.

This chain connects TRBV4-1 to TRBJ2-7, with TRBD2 identical over 10 bases. This CDR3 has 17 residues. The V gene's germline CDR1 is MGHRA and CDR2 YSYEKL. V shed 4 bases, J shed 0 bases, and the junction held 9 bases outside the gene matches. CDR3 residues: CASSRGLADPSSYEQYF. CDR3 bases: TGCGCCAGCAGCCGAGGACTAGCGGACCCTAGCTCCTACGAGCAGTACTTC.

Concerning this clone: At one end, the junction sequence differs from germline, possibly due to a read error. The chain combines TRBV30 with TRBJ1-5; D not certain. There are 15 residues in the CDR3. Germline-derived CDR1 and CDR2 are GTSNPN and SVGIG (reference sequence). The CDR3 bases are TGTGCCTGGAGTGTACGGGGAAATTTCGATCAGCCCCAGAATTTT. Translating it yields CAWSVRGNFDQPQNF. Full variable domain (missing parts from reference TRBV30 and TRBJ1-5): SQTIHQWPATLVQPVGSPLSLECTVEGTSNPNLYWYRQAAGRGLQLLFYSVGIGQISSEVPQNLSASRPQDRQFILSSKKLLLSDSGFYLCAWSVRGNFDQPQNFGDGTRLSIL.

The V call is TRBV29-1, the J call TRBJ1-5, with D perhaps TRBD1 (6 bases). Germline lookup yields CDR1 SQVTM and CDR2 ANQGSEA. Trimming cost V 7 bases and J 11 bases, with 18 bases left between them. The CDR3 has 12 amino acids. The CDR3 nucleotides read TGCAGCGCTTCAGGGGATAGAGGGTCCCAGCATTTT. Amino acids: CSASGDRGSQHF.

The chain employs TRBV30 and TRBJ1-2; a weak D match, TRBD1 (5 bases). Germline CDR1 is GTSNPN and CDR2 is SVGIG (reference sequence). The length of the CDR3 is 14 residues. V was shortened by 4 bases and J by 4 bases, with 16 bases between the two germline ends. DNA for the CDR3: TGTGCCTGGATGAGTGGCGGGGCCCCCTATGGCTACACCTTC. Translation gives CAWMSGGAPYGYTF.

This chain links TRBV2 with TRBJ1-4; D remains ambiguous. CDR3 size: 14 residues. Germline V gives CDR1 SNHLY, CDR2 FYNNEI. V was trimmed by 4 bases and J by 7 bases, leaving 13 bases between them. CDR3 in DNA: TGTGCCAGCAGTGTTGGAGTGGTGGGTGAAAAACTGTTTTTT. As protein: CASSVGVVGEKLFF.

The chain is built from TRBV29-1 and TRBJ1-1; D is perhaps TRBD1 (5 bases). The V gene lost 3 bases and the J gene lost 0 bases, with 14 bases spanning the gap. This CDR3 comprises 15 residues. Looked up from germline, CDR1 is SQVTM and CDR2 is ANQGSEA. CDR3 coding DNA: TGCAGCGTTGACACGGGGGTCAACATGAACACTGAAGCTTTCTTT. It is translated as CSVDTGVNMNTEAFF.

This clone has a handful of counts. The V gene is TRBV11-1, the J gene TRBJ1-1; tentative D call: TRBD1 (6 bases). The CDR3 length is 11 residues. The germline CDR1 and CDR2 sequences are SGHAT and FQDESV (reference sequence). V was trimmed by 5 bases and J by 8 bases, leaving 9 bases between them. CDR3 amino acids: CASSRTEEAFF. Here the CDR3 DNA reads TGTGCCAGCAGCCGGACAGAGGAAGCTTTCTTT.

Comment on this clone: Other nucleotide sequences from this sample produce the same CDR3. The chain combines TRBV6-5 with TRBJ1-5; possibly TRBD1 for D (6 bases). Germline values: CDR1 MNHEY, CDR2 SVGAGI. This CDR3 region has 14 residues. The V end was cut by 0 bases, the J end by 6 bases, with 9 bases between. CDR3 nucleotides: TGTGCCAGCAGTTACTCGGGGGCGGGTCAGCCCCAGCATTTT. Its protein is CASSYSGAGQPQHF.

There are a few counts of this clone. The chain is built from TRBV7-9 and TRBJ1-1; 7 bases agree with TRBD1. From germline, CDR1 is SEHNR and CDR2 FQNEAQ (reference sequence). The CDR3 sequence is 15 residues long. The trim removed 5 bases at V and 1 base at J, leaving 7 bases unmatched. The DNA for the CDR3 is TGTGCCAGCAGCCCGTGGACAGGTCCGAACACTGAAGCTTTCTTT. Translated: CASSPWTGPNTEAFF.

This chain uses TRBV6-5 with TRBJ1-1; perhaps TRBD1 as D (6 bases). This CDR3 has 12 residues. Germline CDR1 and CDR2: MNHEY and SVGAGI. Trimming took 3 bases from V and 6 from J, leaving 8 bases between them. In nucleotides, the CDR3 is TGTGCCAGCAGTTATGAGGGGGCTGAAGCTTTCTTT. This gives the protein CASSYEGAEAFF.

The chain combines TRBV7-2 with TRBJ2-3; 8 positions match TRBD2. V lost 8 bases, J lost 1 base, and 5 bases stayed unmatched. CDR1 and CDR2 (germline): SGHTA, FQGNSA. The CDR3 consists of 14 residues. CDR3 DNA sequence: TGTGCCAGCCAGGCGGGAGGAGGCACAGATACGCAGTATTTT. Protein product: CASQAGGGTDTQYF.

The chain couples TRBV7-8 to TRBJ1-5; D call uncertain. Germline-derived CDR1 and CDR2 are SGHVS and FQNEAQ. The CDR3 consists of 16 residues. V was cut by 3 bases and J by 2 bases, with 14 bases left in between. CDR3 amino acids: CASSFAGGMGNQPQHF. The CDR3 region has the DNA TGTGCCAGCAGCTTCGCAGGAGGAATGGGCAATCAGCCCCAGCATTTT. Complete variable domain (other parts from reference TRBV7-8 and TRBJ1-5): GAGVSQSPRYKVAKRGQDVALRCDPISGHVSLFWYQQALGQGPEFLTYFQNEAQLDKSGLPSDRFFAERPEGSVSTLKIQRTQQEDSAVYLCASSFAGGMGNQPQHFGDGTRLSIL.

The V gene is TRBV18, the J gene TRBJ2-4; D uncertain. Between the trimmed V and J ends, which lost 1 base and 0 bases, there was a span of 10 bases. The CDR3 sequence is 16 residues long. The germline gives CDR1 KGHSH, CDR2 LQKENI. The CDR3 DNA reads TGTGCCAGCTCACCACAGGCAGGATCAGCCAAAAACATTCAGTACTTC. Translated: CASSPQAGSAKNIQYF. Drawing the rest from reference TRBV18 and TRBJ2-4, the complete variable domain is NAGVMQNPRHLVRRRGQEARLRCSPMKGHSHVYWYRQLPEEGLKFMVYLQKENIIDESGMPKERFSAEFPKEGPSILRIQQVVRGDSAAYFCASSPQAGSAKNIQYFGAGTRLSVL.

The chain has TRBV7-2 and TRBJ2-7, with 8 bases that match TRBD1. This CDR3 contains 14 residues. The germline V gene encodes CDR1 SGHTA and CDR2 FQGNSA. Trimming at V came to 5 bases and at J to 4 bases, leaving 7 bases not matched to a gene. CDR3 in DNA: TGTGCCAGCAGCCCGGGACAGGCGGGGTACGAGCAGTACTTC. Its translation is CASSPGQAGYEQYF.

V usage is TRBV7-8 and J usage is TRBJ2-7, with D hard to call. V was trimmed by 3 bases and J by 6 bases, leaving 6 bases between them. The CDR3 has 11 residues. Germline V gene data show CDR1 as SGHVS and CDR2 as FQNEAQ. The CDR3 loop reads CASSFGPEQYF. The CDR3 DNA reads as TGTGCCAGCAGCTTCGGTCCCGAGCAGTACTTC.

The rearrangement links TRBV28 to TRBJ1-1; 7 nucleotides agree with TRBD1. Trimming took 8 bases from V and 0 from J; bases not matched to a gene: 9. Germline-derived CDR1 and CDR2 are MDHEN and SYDVKM. There are 15 residues in the CDR3. CDR3 amino acids: CASAEGARMNTEAFF. Here the CDR3 DNA reads TGTGCCAGCGCGGAGGGGGCCCGGATGAACACTGAAGCTTTCTTT.

This chain joins TRBV30 and TRBJ2-7, with D maybe TRBD2 (5 bases). The CDR3 loop spans 13 amino acids. V shed 1 base and J shed 2 bases, with 9 bases lying between them. Germline lookup yields CDR1 GTSNPN and CDR2 SVGIG (reference sequence). CDR3 nucleotides: TGTGCCTGGAGTGCGGGAAAGCCCTACGAGCAGTACTTC. Translated, it gives CAWSAGKPYEQYF. Full variable domain (rest looked up from reference TRBV30 and TRBJ2-7): SQTIHQWPATLVQPVGSPLSLECTVEGTSNPNLYWYRQAAGRGLQLLFYSVGIGQISSEVPQNLSASRPQDRQFILSSKKLLLSDSGFYLCAWSAGKPYEQYFGPGTRLTVT.

V usage is TRBV7-9 and J usage is TRBJ2-7, with 7 bases fitting TRBD1. The CDR3 covers 14 residues. From germline, CDR1 is SEHNR and CDR2 FQNEAQ (reference sequence). V was pared by 5 bases and J by 1 base, with 5 bases of the junction left unmatched. CDR3 coding DNA: TGTGCCAGCAGCAAAGGACAGGATTCCTACGAGCAGTACTTC. It yields the protein CASSKGQDSYEQYF. Variable domain in full (rest from reference TRBV7-9 and TRBJ2-7): DTGVSQNPRHKITKRGQNVTFRCDPISEHNRLYWYRQTLGQGPEFLTYFQNEAQLEKSRLLSDRFSAERPKGSFSTLEIQRTEQGDSAMYLCASSKGQDSYEQYFGPGTRLTVT.

This chain links TRBV5-1 with TRBJ2-1; 7 bases line up with TRBD1. V lost 3 bases and J lost 8; bases outside the gene matches: 17. This CDR3 spans 17 amino acids. CDR1 SGHRS and CDR2 YFSETQ come from the germline V gene. CDR3 DNA sequence: TGCGCCAGCAGCTCCCTTTACGGGACAGCCCAGGTCGATGAGCAGTTCTTC. Translating gives CASSSLYGTAQVDEQFF.

This clone was recorded once. This sequence joins TRBV6-5 and TRBJ2-7, with a tentative D call TRBD1 (6 bases). The ends were cut back, 6 bases at V and 4 bases at J, with 7 bases in the middle. The CDR3 totals 11 residues. Germline loops: CDR1 MNHEY, CDR2 SVGAGI. The CDR3 coding sequence is TGTGCCAGCAGGCAGGGGTACGAGCAGTACTTC. Its translation is CASRQGYEQYF.

The chain carries TRBV14 and TRBJ1-2; D not certain. The CDR3 loop spans 13 amino acids. In germline, CDR1 is SGHDN, CDR2 FVKESK. V gave up 4 bases and J gave up 0 bases, with 6 bases separating them. The CDR3 spells CASSPQANYGYTF. DNA of the CDR3: TGTGCCAGCAGCCCGCAGGCTAACTATGGCTACACCTTC.

In nucleotides, the CDR3 is TGTGCCAGCAGCTCCTCCCGGGTGGGGCGGCAACAAGAGCAGTTCTTC. This translates into CASSSSRVGRQQEQFF. The V and J genes are TRBV11-2 and TRBJ2-1, with D tentatively TRBD1 (5 bases). V was pared by 4 bases and J by 10 bases, with 23 bases between. Looked up from germline, CDR1 is SGHAT and CDR2 is FQNNGV. This CDR3 is 16 amino acids long.

About this clone itself: Other DNA sequences within the sample encode an identical CDR3. The V call is TRBV29-1, the J call TRBJ2-7; 8 bases agree with TRBD1. V shed 2 bases and J 7 bases; nucleotides not matched to a gene: 7. CDR3 size: 13 residues. Germline-derived CDR1 and CDR2 are SQVTM and ANQGSEA. As DNA, the CDR3 is TGCAGCGTTGAAAGGCAGGGGGCGGGTGAGCAGTACTTC. It specifies CSVERQGAGEQYF.

The genes are TRBV10-3 and TRBJ2-3; D is perhaps TRBD1 (5 bases). Germline CDR1 is ENHRY and CDR2 is SYGVKD. The CDR3 spans 13 residues. Between the trimmed V and J ends, which lost 6 bases and 4 bases, there was a span of 11 bases. The chain's CDR3 is CAISAQGADTQYF. CDR3 coding DNA: TGTGCCATCAGCGCTCAGGGTGCAGATACGCAGTATTTT.

The genes are TRBV18 and TRBJ1-5; D perhaps matches TRBD1 (6 bases). V was shortened by 3 bases and J by 2 bases, with 8 bases between the two germline ends. CDR1 is KGHSH, CDR2 LQKENI, per germline. The CDR3 contains 14 residues. The CDR3 region is CASSPEGGNQPQHF. As DNA, the CDR3 is TGTGCCAGCTCACCCGAGGGGGGCAATCAGCCCCAGCATTTT. The whole variable domain, filled in from reference TRBV18 and TRBJ1-5, reads NAGVMQNPRHLVRRRGQEARLRCSPMKGHSHVYWYRQLPEEGLKFMVYLQKENIIDESGMPKERFSAEFPKEGPSILRIQQVVRGDSAAYFCASSPEGGNQPQHFGDGTRLSIL.

The chain carries TRBV28 and TRBJ1-1, with 8 bases identical to TRBD1. The CDR3 covers 14 residues. The V segment lost 3 bases and the J segment 5 bases; nucleotides outside the gene matches: 5. Germline CDR1 MDHEN, CDR2 SYDVKM. The CDR3 spells CASSFRGRLTEAFF. Here the CDR3 DNA reads TGTGCCAGCAGTTTCAGGGGGCGATTAACTGAAGCTTTCTTT.

V and J are TRBV4-3 and TRBJ1-1, with 7 bases aligning to TRBD1. V shed 2 bases and J 8 bases; nucleotides not matched to a gene: 5. Germline V gene lookup returns CDR1 LGHNA and CDR2 YSLEER. CDR3 length: 13 amino acids. Written as DNA, the CDR3 is TGCGCCAGCAGCCAACGTTTGACAGGGGAAGCTTTCTTT. Translation gives CASSQRLTGEAFF.